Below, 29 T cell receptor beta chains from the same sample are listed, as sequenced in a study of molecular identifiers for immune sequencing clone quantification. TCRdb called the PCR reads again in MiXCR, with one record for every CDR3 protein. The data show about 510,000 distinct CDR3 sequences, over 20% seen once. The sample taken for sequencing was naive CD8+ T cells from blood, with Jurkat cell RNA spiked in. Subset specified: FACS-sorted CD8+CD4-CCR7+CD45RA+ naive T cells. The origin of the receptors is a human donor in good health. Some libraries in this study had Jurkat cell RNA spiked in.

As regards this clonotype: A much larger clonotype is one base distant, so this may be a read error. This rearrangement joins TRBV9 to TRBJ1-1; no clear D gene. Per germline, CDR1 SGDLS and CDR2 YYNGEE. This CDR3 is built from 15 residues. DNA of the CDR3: TGTGCCAGCAGCCCTAACGCATTGAGGCTTTCTGACGCTTTCTTT. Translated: CASSPNALRLSDAFF.

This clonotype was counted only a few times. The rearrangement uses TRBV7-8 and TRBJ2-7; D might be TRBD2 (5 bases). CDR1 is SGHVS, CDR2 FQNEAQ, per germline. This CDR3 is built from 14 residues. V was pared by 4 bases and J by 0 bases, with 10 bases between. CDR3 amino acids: CASSSDGNSYEQYF. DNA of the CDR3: TGTGCCAGCAGCTCGGACGGGAACTCCTACGAGCAGTACTTC. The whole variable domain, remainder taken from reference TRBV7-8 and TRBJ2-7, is GAGVSQSPRYKVAKRGQDVALRCDPISGHVSLFWYQQALGQGPEFLTYFQNEAQLDKSGLPSDRFFAERPEGSVSTLKIQRTQQEDSAVYLCASSSDGNSYEQYFGPGTRLTVT.

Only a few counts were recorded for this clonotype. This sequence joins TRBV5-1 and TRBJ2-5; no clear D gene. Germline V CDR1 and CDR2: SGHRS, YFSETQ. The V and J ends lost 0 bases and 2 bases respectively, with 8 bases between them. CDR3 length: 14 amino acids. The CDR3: CASSLDRWQETQYF. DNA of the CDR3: TGCGCCAGCAGCTTGGACAGATGGCAAGAGACCCAGTACTTC.

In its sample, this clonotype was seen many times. The CDR3 DNA reads as TGTGCCAGCAGCTTAGGGGGGGCGACCTACAATGAGCAGTTCTTC. This translates into CASSLGGATYNEQFF. The V gene is TRBV11-3, the J gene TRBJ2-1; D is tentatively TRBD1 or TRBD2 (6 bases each). V dropped 1 base and J dropped 2 bases, with 9 bases sitting between them. Germline V gene data show CDR1 as SGHNT and CDR2 as YENEEA. This CDR3 comprises 15 residues.

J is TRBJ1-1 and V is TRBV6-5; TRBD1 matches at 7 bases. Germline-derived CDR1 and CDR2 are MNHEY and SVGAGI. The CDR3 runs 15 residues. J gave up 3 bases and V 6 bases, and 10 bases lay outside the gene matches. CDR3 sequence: CASSYMTGLDTEAFF. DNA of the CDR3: TGTGCCAGCAGCTATATGACAGGGTTAGACACTGAAGCTTTCTTT.

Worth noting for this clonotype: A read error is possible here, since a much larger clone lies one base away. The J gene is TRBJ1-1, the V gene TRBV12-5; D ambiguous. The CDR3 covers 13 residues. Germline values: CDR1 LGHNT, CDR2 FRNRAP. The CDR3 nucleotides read TGTGCTAGTGGTTACCAACCGAACACTGAAGCTTTATTT. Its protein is CASGYQPNTEALF.

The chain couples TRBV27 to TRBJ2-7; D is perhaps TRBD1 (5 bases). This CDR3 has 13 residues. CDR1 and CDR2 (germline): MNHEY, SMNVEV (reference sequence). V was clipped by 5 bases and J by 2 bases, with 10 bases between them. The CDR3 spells CASSPQGPYEQYF. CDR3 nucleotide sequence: TGTGCCAGCAGTCCTCAGGGTCCCTACGAGCAGTACTTC.

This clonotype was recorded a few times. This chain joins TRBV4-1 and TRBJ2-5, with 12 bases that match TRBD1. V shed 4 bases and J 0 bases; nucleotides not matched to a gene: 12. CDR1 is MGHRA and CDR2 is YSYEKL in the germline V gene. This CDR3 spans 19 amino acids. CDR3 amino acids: CASSREPGQGAFYQETQYF. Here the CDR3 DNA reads TGCGCCAGCAGCCGCGAACCGGGACAGGGGGCTTTTTACCAAGAGACCCAGTACTTC.

CDR3 DNA: TGTGCCAGCAGCACGCTTGAGAGCGGGCCTTCCTACAATGAGCAGTTCTTC. It translates to CASSTLESGPSYNEQFF. This sequence joins TRBV7-9 and TRBJ2-1; D is perhaps TRBD2 (6 bases). Trimming took off 5 bases at V and 1 base at J, with 18 bases between the two ends. CDR1 and CDR2 from the germline V gene are SEHNR and FQNEAQ (reference sequence). The CDR3 spans 17 residues.

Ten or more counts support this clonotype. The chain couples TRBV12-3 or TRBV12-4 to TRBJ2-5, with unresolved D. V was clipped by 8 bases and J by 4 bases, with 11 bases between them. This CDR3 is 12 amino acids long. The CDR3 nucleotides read TGTGCCAGCGTCCGGGCTGGAGAGACCCAGTACTTC. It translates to CASVRAGETQYF.

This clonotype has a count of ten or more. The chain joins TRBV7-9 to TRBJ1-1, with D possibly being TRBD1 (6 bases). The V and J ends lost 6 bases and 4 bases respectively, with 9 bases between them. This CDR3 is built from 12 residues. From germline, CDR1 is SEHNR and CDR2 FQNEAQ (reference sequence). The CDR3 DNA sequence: TGTGCCAGCAGAGGGGGGTTCACTGAAGCTTTCTTT. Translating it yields CASRGGFTEAFF.

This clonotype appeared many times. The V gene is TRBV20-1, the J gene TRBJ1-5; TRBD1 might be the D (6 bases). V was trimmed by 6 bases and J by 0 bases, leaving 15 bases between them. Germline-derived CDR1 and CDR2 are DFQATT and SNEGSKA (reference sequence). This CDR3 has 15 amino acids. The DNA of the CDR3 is TGCAGTGCCCAGGTAGACAGGTTTAGCAATCAGCCCCAGCATTTT. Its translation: CSAQVDRFSNQPQHF.

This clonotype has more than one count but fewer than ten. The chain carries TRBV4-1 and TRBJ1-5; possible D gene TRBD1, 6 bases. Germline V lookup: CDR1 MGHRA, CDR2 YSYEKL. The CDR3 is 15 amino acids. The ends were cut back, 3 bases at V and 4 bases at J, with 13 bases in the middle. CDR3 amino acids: CASSHVSGVNQPQHF. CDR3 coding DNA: TGCGCCAGCAGCCACGTTTCAGGGGTTAATCAGCCCCAGCATTTT.

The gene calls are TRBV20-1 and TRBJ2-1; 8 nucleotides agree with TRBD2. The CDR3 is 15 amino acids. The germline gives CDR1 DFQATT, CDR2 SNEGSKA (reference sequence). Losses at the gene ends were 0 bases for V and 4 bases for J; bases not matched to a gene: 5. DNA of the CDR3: TGCAGTGCTAGAGATCGGGAGGGATTATACAATGAGCAGTTCTTC. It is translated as CSARDREGLYNEQFF.

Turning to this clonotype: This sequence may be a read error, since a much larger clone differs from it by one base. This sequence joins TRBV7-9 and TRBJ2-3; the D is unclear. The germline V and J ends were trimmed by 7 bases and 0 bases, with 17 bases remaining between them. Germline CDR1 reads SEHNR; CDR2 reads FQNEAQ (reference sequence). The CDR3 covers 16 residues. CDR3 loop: CASIPEVGQSTDTQYF. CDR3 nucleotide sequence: TGTGCCAGCATCCCCGAAGTGGGCCAGAGCACAGATACGCAGTATTTT. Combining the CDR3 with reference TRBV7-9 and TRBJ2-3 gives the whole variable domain DTGVSQNPRHKITKRGQNVTFRCDPISEHNRLYWYRQTLGQGPEFLTYFQNEAQLEKSRLLSDRFSAERPKGSFSTLEIQRTEQGDSAMYLCASIPEVGQSTDTQYFGPGTRLTVL.

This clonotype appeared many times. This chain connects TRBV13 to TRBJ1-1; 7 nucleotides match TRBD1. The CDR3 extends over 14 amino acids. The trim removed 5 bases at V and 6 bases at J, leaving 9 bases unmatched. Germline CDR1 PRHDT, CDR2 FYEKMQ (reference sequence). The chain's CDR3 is CASSGDRDGPEAFF. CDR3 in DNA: TGTGCCAGCAGCGGCGACAGGGACGGGCCTGAAGCTTTCTTT. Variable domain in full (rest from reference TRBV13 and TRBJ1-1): AAGVIQSPRHLIKEKRETATLKCYPIPRHDTVYWYQQGPGQDPQFLISFYEKMQSDKGSIPDRFSAQQFSDYHSELNMSSLELGDSALYFCASSGDRDGPEAFFGQGTRLTVV.

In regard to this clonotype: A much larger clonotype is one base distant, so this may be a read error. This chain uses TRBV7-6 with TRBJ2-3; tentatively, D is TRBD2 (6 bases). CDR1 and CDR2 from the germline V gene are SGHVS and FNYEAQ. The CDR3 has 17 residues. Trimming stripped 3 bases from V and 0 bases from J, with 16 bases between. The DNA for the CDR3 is TGTGCCAGCAGCTTCGTCGTCGCCGCGGGGAGCACAGATACGCAGTATTTT. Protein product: CASSFVVAAGSTDTQYF. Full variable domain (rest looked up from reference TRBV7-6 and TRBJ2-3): GAGVSQSPRYKVTKRGQDVALRCDPISGHVSLYWYRQALGQGPEFLTYFNYEAQQDKSGLPNDRFSAERPEGSISTLTIQRTEQRDSAMYRCASSFVVAAGSTDTQYFGPGTRLTVL.

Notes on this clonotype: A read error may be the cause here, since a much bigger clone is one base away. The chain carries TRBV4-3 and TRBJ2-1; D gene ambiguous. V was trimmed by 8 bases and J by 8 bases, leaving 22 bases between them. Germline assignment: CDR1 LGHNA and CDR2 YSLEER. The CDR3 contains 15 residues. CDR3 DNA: TGCGCCAGCCCCTCCCCGGTCCAACCCCACGATGAGCAGTTCTTC. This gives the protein CASPSPVQPHDEQFF.

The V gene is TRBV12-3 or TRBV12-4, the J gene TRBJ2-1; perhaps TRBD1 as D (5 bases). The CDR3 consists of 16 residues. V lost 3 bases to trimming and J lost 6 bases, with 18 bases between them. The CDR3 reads CASSFKSPGSANEQFF. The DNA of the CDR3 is TGTGCCAGCAGTTTTAAGTCTCCAGGGTCGGCCAATGAGCAGTTCTTC.

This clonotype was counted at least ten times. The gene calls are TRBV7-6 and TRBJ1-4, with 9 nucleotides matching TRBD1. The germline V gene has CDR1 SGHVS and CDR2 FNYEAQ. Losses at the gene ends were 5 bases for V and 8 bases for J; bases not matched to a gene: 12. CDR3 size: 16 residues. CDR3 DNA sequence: TGTGCCAGCAGCCCCGGGACAGGGAAAGATAGGGAAAAACTGTTTTTT. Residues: CASSPGTGKDREKLFF.

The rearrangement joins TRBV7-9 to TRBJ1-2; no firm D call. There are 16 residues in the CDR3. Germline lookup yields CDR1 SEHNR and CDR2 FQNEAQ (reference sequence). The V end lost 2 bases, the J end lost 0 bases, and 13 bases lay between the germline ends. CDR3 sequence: CASSLISGLANYGYTF. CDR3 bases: TGTGCCAGCAGCTTAATATCGGGGTTAGCTAACTATGGCTACACCTTC.

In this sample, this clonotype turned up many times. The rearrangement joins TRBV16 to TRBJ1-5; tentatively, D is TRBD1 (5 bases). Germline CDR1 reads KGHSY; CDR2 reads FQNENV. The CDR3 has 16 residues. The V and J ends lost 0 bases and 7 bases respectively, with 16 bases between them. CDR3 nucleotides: TGTGCCAGCAGCCAATCGGCGGGGCAGGTCAAACAGCCCCAGCATTTT. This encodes CASSQSAGQVKQPQHF.

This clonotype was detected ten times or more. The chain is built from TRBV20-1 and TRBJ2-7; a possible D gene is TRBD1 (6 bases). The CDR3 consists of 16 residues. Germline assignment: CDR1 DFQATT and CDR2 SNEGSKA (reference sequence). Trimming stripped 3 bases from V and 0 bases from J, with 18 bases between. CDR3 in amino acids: CSAREETGESSYEQYF. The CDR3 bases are TGCAGTGCTAGGGAGGAGACAGGCGAGAGCTCCTACGAGCAGTACTTC.

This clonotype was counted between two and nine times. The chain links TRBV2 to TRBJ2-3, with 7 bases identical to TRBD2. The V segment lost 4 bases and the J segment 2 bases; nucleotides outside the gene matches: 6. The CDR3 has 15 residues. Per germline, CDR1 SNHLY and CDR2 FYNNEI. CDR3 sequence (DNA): TGTGCCAGCAGTGGGGGACTATTCCTCACAGATACGCAGTATTTT. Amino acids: CASSGGLFLTDTQYF.

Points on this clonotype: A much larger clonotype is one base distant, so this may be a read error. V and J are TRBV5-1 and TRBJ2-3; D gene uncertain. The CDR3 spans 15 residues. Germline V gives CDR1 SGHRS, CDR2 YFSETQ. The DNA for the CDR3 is TGCGTCAGCAGCTTGTCGGCAGGAGACACAGATACGCAGTATTTT. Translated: CVSSLSAGDTDTQYF.

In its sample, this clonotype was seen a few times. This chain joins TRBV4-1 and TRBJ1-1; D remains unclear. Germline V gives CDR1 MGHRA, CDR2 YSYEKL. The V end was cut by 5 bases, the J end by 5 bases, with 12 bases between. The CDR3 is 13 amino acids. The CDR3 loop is CASSTTGRTEAFF. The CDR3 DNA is TGCGCCAGCAGCACGACCGGGAGGACTGAAGCTTTCTTT.

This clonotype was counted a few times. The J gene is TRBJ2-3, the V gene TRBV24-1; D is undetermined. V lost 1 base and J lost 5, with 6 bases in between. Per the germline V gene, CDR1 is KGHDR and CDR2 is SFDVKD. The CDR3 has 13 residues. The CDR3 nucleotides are TGTGCCACCAGTGATTTTCGGAGAGATACGCAGTATTTT. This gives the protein CATSDFRRDTQYF.

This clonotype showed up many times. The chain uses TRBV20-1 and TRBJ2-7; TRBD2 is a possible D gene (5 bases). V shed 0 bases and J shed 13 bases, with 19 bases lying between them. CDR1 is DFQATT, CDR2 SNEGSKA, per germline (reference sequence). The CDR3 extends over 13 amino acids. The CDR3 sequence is CSAREADDTRGYF. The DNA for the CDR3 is TGCAGTGCTAGAGAAGCGGACGACACCCGGGGATACTTC.

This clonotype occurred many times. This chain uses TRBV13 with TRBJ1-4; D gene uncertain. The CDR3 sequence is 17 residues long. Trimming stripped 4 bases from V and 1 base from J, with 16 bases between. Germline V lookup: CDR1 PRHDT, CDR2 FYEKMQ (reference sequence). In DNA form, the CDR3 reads TGTGCCAGCAGCTCTTCGGAAGACGGTCTAACTAATGAAAAACTGTTTTTT. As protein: CASSSSEDGLTNEKLFF.